Detailed here is one T cell receptor beta chain. Antigen specificity is unknown. The CDR3 is made up of 14 amino acids. Germline CDR1 reads MGHRA; CDR2 reads YSYEKL. V lost 4 bases and J lost 2, with 11 bases in between. Profiling relied on immunoSEQ multiplex PCR, and the TCRdb table lists in-frame clones only, not all of them. The sample yields some 41,000 clones, around nine tenths seen once. Surgery cases with the highest brain T cell transcript signatures were chosen for sequencing. Pre-surgery treatment included at least one anti-epileptic drug. The sample comes from a study of brain T cells in children with intractable seizures. General observations from the study: Viral specificity was inferred only from CDR3 similarity; HCMV serostatus was unknown. Pre-surgery blood may have been undersampled, hiding some clones.

The sequencing used peripheral blood, collected at surgery. This TCR was recovered from a girl aged 2-10 years with tuberous sclerosis and intractable seizures. The chain recombines TRBV4-1 with TRBJ1-2, with a weak D call TRBD1 (6 bases). CDR3 DNA sequence: TGCGCCAGCAGCCGCGACAGGCCAAACTATGGCTACACCTTC. It translates to CASSRDRPNYGYTF.